Listed below are T cell receptor beta chains from one sample, sequenced in a study of cytomegalovirus exposure and HLA in healthy donors. Assay: immunoSEQ multiplex PCR; the TCRdb copy retains only in-frame clones and omits some. Of 150,000 to 200,000 clones in the sample, around 77% are singletons; the top ten hold approximately 1%. The specimen was PBMCs. These receptors were collected from a woman in her thirties or forties in good health and CMV-seronegative. Both conserved end residues are part of each CDR3. The D gene is left open where the match is weak. Rows give clone size only sometimes, using once, few, many, or a class for an expanded clone.

CDR3 protein: CASSFQASGGLYEQYF
CDR3 DNA: TGTGCCAGCAGTTTTCAGGCTAGCGGGGGACTTTACGAGCAGTACTTC
J gene: TRBJ2-7
clone size: -
V gene: TRBV28
D gene: TRBD2

CDR3 protein: CASSMGRGGEQYF
CDR3 DNA: TGTGCCAGTAGTATGGGCAGGGGCGGCGAGCAGTACTTC
J gene: TRBJ2-7
clone size: once
V gene: TRBV19
D gene: -

CDR3 protein: CATAEGQGSEKLFF
CDR3 DNA: TGTGCCACGGCCGAGGGACAGGGATCTGAAAAACTGTTTTTT
J gene: TRBJ1-4
clone size: -
V gene: TRBV2
D gene: TRBD1

CDR3 protein: CASSRGQQETQYF
CDR3 DNA: TGTGCCAGCAGCCGTGGCCAACAAGAGACCCAGTACTTC
J gene: TRBJ2-5
clone size: -
V gene: TRBV5-6
D gene: -

CDR3 protein: CASTPGTSGYEQYF
CDR3 DNA: TGTGCCAGCACCCCTGGGACTAGCGGCTACGAGCAGTACTTC
J gene: TRBJ2-7
clone size: -
V gene: TRBV28
D gene: TRBD2

CDR3 protein: CASSPNLAGDFYEQYF
CDR3 DNA: TGCGCCAGCAGCCCAAACCTAGCGGGAGATTTCTACGAGCAGTACTTC
J gene: TRBJ2-7
clone size: once
V gene: TRBV5-1
D gene: TRBD2

CDR3 protein: CASSGGQGGDGYTF
CDR3 DNA: TGTGCCAGCAGTGGGGGACAGGGCGGGGATGGCTACACCTTC
J gene: TRBJ1-2
clone size: -
V gene: TRBV6-1
D gene: TRBD1

CDR3 protein: CASSLAQGSTEAFF
CDR3 DNA: TGTGCCAGCAGCTTGGCCCAGGGGTCGACTGAAGCTTTCTTT
J gene: TRBJ1-1
clone size: -
V gene: TRBV5-5
D gene: -

CDR3 protein: CASSLGGTSAINEQFF
CDR3 DNA: TGCGCCAGCAGCTTGGGAGGGACTAGCGCGATAAATGAGCAGTTCTTC
J gene: TRBJ2-1
clone size: -
V gene: TRBV5-1
D gene: TRBD2

CDR3 protein: CASSLDGLAGYEQYF
CDR3 DNA: TGTGCCAGCAGCTTGGACGGACTAGCGGGTTACGAGCAGTACTTC
J gene: TRBJ2-7
clone size: -
V gene: TRBV7-6
D gene: TRBD2

CDR3 protein: CASSGQGSNSPLHF
CDR3 DNA: TGTGCCAGTAGCGGACAGGGGTCGAATTCACCCCTCCACTTT
J gene: TRBJ1-6
clone size: -
V gene: TRBV19
D gene: TRBD1

CDR3 protein: CSVGRTSAATDTQYF
CDR3 DNA: TGCAGCGTTGGCCGGACTAGCGCAGCCACAGATACGCAGTATTTT
J gene: TRBJ2-3
clone size: -
V gene: TRBV29-1
D gene: TRBD2

CDR3 protein: CASSITRGEQYF
CDR3 DNA: TGTGCCAGTAGTATCACCAGGGGCGAGCAGTACTTC
J gene: TRBJ2-7
clone size: -
V gene: TRBV19
D gene: -

CDR3 protein: CASSASEAKNIQYF
CDR3 DNA: TGTGCCAGCAGTGCTTCAGAAGCCAAAAACATTCAGTACTTC
J gene: TRBJ2-4
clone size: -
V gene: TRBV2
D gene: -

CDR3 protein: CASSEKEGPDLKNF
CDR3 DNA: TGTGCCAGCAGTGAAAAAGAGGGTCCGGATTTGAAAAACTTT
J gene: TRBJ1-1
clone size: few
V gene: TRBV6-1
D gene: -

CDR3 protein: CASSIRGQGYGYPF
CDR3 DNA: TGTGCCAGCAGCATCAGGGGGCAGGGCTATGGCTACCCCTTC
J gene: TRBJ1-2
clone size: few
V gene: TRBV27
D gene: TRBD1